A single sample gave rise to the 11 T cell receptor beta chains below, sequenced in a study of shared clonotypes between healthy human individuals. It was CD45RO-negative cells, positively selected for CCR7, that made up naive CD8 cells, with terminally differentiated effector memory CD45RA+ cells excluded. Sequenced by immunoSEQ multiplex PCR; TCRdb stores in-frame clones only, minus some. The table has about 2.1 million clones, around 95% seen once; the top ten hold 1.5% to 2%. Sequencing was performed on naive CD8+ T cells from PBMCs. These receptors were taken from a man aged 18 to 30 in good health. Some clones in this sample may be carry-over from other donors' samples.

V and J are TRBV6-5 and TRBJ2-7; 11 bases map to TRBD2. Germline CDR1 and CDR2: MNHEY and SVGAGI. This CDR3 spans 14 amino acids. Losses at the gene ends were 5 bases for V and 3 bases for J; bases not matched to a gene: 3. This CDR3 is CASSPTSGNYEQYF. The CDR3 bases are TGTGCCAGCAGTCCGACTAGCGGGAACTACGAGCAGTACTTC.

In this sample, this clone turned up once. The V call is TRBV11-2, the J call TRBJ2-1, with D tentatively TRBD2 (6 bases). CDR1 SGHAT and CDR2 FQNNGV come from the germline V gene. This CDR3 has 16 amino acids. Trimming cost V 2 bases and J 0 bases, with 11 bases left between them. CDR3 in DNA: TGTGCCAGCAGCTTAACTGCGGGAAGCTCCTACAATGAGCAGTTCTTC. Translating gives CASSLTAGSSYNEQFF.

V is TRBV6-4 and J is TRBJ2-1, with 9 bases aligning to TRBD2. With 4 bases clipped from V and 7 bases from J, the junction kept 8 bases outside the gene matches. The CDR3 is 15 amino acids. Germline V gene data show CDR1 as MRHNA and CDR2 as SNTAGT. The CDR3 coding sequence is TGTGCCAGCAGTGCGCTAGCGGGACTGGCGAATGAGCAGTTCTTC. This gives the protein CASSALAGLANEQFF.

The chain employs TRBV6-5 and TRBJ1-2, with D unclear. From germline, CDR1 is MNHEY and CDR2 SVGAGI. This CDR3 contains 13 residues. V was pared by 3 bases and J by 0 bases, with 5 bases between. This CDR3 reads CASSYEPNYGYTF. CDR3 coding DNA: TGTGCCAGCAGTTATGAACCTAACTATGGCTACACCTTC.

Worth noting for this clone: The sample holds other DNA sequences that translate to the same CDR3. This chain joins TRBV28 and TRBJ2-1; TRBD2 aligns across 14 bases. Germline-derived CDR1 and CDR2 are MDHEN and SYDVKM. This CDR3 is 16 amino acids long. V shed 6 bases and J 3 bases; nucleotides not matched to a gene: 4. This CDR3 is CASSSGLAGGYNEQFF. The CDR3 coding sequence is TGTGCCAGCAGCTCCGGACTAGCGGGGGGCTACAATGAGCAGTTCTTC.

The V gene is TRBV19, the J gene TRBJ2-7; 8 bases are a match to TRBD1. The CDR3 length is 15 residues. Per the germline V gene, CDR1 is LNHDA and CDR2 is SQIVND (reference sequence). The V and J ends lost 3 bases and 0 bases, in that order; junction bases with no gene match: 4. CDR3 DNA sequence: TGTGCCAGTAGTATTGGCAGGGGGCACTCCTACGAGCAGTACTTC. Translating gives CASSIGRGHSYEQYF.

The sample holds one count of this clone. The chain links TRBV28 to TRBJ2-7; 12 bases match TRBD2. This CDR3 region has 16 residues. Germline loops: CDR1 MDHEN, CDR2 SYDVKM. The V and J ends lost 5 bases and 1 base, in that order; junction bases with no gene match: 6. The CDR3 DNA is TGTGCCAGCAGTCTCGGGACTAGCGGGCCTTCCTACGAGCAGTACTTC. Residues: CASSLGTSGPSYEQYF.

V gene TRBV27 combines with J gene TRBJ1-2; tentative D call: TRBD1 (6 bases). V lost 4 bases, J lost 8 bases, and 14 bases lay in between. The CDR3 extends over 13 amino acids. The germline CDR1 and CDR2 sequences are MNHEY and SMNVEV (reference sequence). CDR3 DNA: TGTGCCAGCAGTTGGTTAGGGGGGGGAGGCTACACCTTC. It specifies CASSWLGGGGYTF.

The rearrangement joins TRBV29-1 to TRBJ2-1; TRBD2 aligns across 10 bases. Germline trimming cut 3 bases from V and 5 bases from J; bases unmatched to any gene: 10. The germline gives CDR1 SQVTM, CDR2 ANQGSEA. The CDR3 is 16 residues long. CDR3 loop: CSVDVWGLAMDNEQFF. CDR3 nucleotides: TGCAGCGTTGACGTTTGGGGACTAGCGATGGACAATGAGCAGTTCTTC.

CDR3 sequence reads: CASSPIWVVDGSYNEQFF. The CDR3 nucleotides read TGTGCCAGCAGCCCGATTTGGGTAGTGGATGGTTCCTACAATGAGCAGTTCTTC. The rearrangement uses TRBV7-9 and TRBJ2-1; D gene uncertain. Germline V CDR1 and CDR2: SEHNR, FQNEAQ (reference sequence). Trimming pared 5 bases from V and 1 base from J, leaving 21 bases between. The CDR3 spans 18 residues.

CDR3 sequence: CASSTSTGPGGTQYF. The CDR3 nucleotides read TGTGCCAGTAGTACTTCGACAGGCCCCGGGGGGACCCAGTACTTC. V is TRBV19 and J is TRBJ2-5; the D call may be TRBD1 or TRBD2 (6 bases each). This CDR3 spans 15 amino acids. Germline CDR1 is LNHDA and CDR2 is SQIVND (reference sequence). Deletions cut 4 bases from V and 7 bases from J, with 19 bases between.